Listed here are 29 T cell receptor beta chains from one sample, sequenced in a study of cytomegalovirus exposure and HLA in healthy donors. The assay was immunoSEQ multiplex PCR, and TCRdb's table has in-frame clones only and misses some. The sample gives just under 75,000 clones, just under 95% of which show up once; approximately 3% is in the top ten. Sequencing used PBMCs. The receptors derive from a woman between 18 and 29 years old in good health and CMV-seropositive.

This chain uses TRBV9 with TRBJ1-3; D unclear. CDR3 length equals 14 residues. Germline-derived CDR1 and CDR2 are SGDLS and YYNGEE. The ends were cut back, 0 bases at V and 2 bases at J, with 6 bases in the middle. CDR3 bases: TGTGCCAGCAGCGTAGGAGGTACTGGAAACACCATATATTTT. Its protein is CASSVGGTGNTIYF.

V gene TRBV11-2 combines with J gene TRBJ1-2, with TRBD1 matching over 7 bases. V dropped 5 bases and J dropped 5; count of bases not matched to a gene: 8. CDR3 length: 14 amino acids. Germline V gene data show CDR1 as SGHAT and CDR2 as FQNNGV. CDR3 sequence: CASSQDRIEYGYTF. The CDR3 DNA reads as TGTGCCAGCAGCCAGGACAGGATCGAGTATGGCTACACCTTC.

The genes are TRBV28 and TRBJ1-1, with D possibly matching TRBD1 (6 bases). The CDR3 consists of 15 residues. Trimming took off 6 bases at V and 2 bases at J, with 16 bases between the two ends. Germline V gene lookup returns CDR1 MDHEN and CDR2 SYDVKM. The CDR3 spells CASSRSDSLNTEAFF. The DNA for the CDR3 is TGTGCCAGCAGCAGGTCGGACAGCTTAAACACTGAAGCTTTCTTT.

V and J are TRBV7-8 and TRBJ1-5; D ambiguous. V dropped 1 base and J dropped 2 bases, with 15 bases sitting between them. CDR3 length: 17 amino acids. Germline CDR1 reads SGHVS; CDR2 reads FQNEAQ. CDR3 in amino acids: CASSLGGGLEGNQPQHF. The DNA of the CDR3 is TGTGCCAGCAGCTTAGGGGGAGGTCTGGAGGGCAATCAGCCCCAGCATTTT.

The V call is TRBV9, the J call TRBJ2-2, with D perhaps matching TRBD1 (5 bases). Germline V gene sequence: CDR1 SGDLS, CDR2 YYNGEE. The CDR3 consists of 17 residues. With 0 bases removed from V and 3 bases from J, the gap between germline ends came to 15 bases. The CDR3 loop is CASSVGRGAQYTGELFF. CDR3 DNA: TGTGCCAGCAGCGTAGGTCGTGGGGCACAATACACCGGGGAGCTGTTTTTT.

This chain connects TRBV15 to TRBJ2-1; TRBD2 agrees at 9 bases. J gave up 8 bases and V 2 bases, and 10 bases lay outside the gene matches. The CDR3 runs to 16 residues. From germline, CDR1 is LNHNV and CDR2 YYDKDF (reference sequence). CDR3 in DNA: TGTGCCACCAGCAGATCAGCTAGCGGGAATATCCATGAGCAGTTCTTC. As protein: CATSRSASGNIHEQFF.

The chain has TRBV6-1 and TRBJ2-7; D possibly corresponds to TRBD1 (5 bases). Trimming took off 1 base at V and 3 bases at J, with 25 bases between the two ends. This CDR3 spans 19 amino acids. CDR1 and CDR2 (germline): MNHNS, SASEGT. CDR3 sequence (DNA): TGTGCCAGCAGTGAAGAATGGCTTTGGCACAGGAGATTACACTACGAGCAGTACTTC. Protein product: CASSEEWLWHRRLHYEQYF.

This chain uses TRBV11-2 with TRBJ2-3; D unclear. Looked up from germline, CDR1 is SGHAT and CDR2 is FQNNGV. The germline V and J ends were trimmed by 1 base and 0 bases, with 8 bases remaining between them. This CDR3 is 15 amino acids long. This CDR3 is CASSLAEASTDTQYF. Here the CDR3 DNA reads TGTGCCAGCAGCTTAGCCGAGGCTAGCACAGATACGCAGTATTTT.

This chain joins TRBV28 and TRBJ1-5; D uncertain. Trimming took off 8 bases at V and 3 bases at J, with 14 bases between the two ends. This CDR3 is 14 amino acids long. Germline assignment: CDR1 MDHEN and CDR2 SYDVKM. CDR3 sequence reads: CASGRAANNQPQHF. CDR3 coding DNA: TGTGCCAGCGGGCGAGCTGCGAACAATCAGCCCCAGCATTTT. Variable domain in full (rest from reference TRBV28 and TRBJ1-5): DVKVTQSSRYLVKRTGEKVFLECVQDMDHENMFWYRQDPGLGLRLIYFSYDVKMKEKGDIPEGYSVSREKKERFSLILESASTNQTSMYLCASGRAANNQPQHFGDGTRLSIL.

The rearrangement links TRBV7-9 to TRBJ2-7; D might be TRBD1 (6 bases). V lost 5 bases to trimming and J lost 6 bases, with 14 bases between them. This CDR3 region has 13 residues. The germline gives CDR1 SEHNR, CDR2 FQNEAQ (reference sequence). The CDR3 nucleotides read TGTGCCAGCAGCCAGACGGCAGGGGCCGAGCAGTACTTC. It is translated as CASSQTAGAEQYF. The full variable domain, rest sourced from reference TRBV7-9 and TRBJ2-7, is DTGVSQNPRHKITKRGQNVTFRCDPISEHNRLYWYRQTLGQGPEFLTYFQNEAQLEKSRLLSDRFSAERPKGSFSTLEIQRTEQGDSAMYLCASSQTAGAEQYFGPGTRLTVT.

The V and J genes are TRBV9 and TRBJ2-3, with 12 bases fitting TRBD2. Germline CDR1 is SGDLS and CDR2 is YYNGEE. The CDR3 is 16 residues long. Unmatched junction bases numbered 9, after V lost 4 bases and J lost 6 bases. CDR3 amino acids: CASSHRLAGAPDTQYF. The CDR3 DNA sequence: TGTGCCAGCAGCCACCGACTAGCGGGAGCTCCCGATACGCAGTATTTT.

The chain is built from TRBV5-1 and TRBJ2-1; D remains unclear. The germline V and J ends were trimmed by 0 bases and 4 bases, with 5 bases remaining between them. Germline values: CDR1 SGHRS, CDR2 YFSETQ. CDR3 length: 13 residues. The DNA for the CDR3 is TGCGCCAGCAGCTTGGGTCCTTACAATGAGCAGTTCTTC. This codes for CASSLGPYNEQFF.

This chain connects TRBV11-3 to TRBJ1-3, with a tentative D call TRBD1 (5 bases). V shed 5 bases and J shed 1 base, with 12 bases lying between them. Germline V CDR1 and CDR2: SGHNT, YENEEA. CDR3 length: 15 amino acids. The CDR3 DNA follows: TGTGCCAGCAGCCTCGGAGGGGAATCTGGAAACACCATATATTTT. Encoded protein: CASSLGGESGNTIYF. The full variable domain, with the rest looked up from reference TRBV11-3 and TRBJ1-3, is EAGVVQSPRYKIIEKKQPVAFWCNPISGHNTLYWYLQNLGQGPELLIRYENEEAVDDSQLPKDRFSAERLKGVDSTLKIQPAELGDSAVYLCASSLGGESGNTIYFGEGSWLTVV.

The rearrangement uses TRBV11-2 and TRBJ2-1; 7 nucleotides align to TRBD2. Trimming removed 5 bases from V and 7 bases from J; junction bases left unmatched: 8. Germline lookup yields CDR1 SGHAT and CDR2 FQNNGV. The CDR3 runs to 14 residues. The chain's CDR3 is CASSTTAGVNEQFF. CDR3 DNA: TGTGCCAGCAGCACTACGGCGGGAGTGAATGAGCAGTTCTTC.

The CDR3 DNA is TGTGCCAGCAGTTACTCGATGGGGGGGGCCACTGAAGCTTTCTTT. It codes for CASSYSMGGATEAFF. The V and J genes are TRBV6-5 and TRBJ1-1, with a possible D match to TRBD1 (6 bases). The CDR3 loop spans 15 amino acids. The V gene's germline CDR1 is MNHEY and CDR2 SVGAGI. Trimming shortened V by 0 bases and J by 4 bases, and 12 bases separated the two germline ends.

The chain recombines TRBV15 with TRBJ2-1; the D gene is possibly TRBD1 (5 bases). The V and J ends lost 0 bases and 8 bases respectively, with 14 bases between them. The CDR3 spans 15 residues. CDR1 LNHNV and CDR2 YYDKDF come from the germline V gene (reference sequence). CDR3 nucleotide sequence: TGTGCCACCAGCAGAGATAGGACACTATGGTATGAGCAGTTCTTC. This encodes CATSRDRTLWYEQFF.

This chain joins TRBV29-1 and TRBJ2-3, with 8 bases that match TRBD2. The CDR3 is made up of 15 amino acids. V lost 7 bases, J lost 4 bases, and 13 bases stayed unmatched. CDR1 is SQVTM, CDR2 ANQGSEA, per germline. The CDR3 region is CSARTSPQGPDTQYF. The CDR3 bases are TGCAGCGCCCGGACTAGCCCACAAGGCCCAGATACGCAGTATTTT.

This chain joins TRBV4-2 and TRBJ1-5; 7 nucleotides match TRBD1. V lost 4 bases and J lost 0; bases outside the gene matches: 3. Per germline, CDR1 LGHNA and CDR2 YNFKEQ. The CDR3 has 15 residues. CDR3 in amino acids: CASSPNRGSNQPQHF. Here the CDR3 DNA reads TGTGCCAGCAGCCCCAACAGGGGTAGCAATCAGCCCCAGCATTTT.

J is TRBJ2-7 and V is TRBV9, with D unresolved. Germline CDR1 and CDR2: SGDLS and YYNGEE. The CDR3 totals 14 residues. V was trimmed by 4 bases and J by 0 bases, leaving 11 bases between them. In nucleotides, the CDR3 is TGTGCCAGCAGCCCGCGCCTCGGCTCCTACGAGCAGTACTTC. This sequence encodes CASSPRLGSYEQYF.

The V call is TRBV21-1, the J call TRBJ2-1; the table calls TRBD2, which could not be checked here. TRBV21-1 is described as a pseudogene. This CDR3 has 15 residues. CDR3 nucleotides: TGTGCCAGCAGCAAATCAACGGGGGTAGGGAATGAGCAGTTCTTC. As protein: CASSKSTGVGNEQFF.

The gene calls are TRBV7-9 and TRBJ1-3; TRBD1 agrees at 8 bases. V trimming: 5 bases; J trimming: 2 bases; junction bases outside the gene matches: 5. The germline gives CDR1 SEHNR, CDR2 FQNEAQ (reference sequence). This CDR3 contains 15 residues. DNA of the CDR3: TGTGCCAGCAGCCTACGGACAGGGACTGGAAACACCATATATTTT. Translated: CASSLRTGTGNTIYF.

CDR3 amino acids: CASSYRQGGSPQHF. CDR3 nucleotides: TGTGCCAGCAGTTATCGACAGGGGGGCTCGCCCCAGCATTTT. The genes are TRBV6-5 and TRBJ1-5; TRBD1 aligns across 9 bases. CDR1 MNHEY and CDR2 SVGAGI come from the germline V gene. The trim removed 3 bases at V and 9 bases at J, leaving 6 bases unmatched. The length of the CDR3 is 14 residues.

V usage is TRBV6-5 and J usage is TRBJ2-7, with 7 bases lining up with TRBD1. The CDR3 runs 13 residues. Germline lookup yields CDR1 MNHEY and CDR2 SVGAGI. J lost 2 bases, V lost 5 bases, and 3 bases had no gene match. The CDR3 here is CASSPTGTYEQYF. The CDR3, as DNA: TGTGCCAGCAGTCCGACAGGGACCTACGAGCAGTACTTC.

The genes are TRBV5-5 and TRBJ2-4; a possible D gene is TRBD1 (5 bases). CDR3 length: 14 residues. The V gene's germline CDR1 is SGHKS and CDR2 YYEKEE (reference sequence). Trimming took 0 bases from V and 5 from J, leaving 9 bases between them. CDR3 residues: CASSLALTENIQYF. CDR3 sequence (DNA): TGTGCCAGCAGCTTGGCCCTGACAGAAAACATTCAGTACTTC.

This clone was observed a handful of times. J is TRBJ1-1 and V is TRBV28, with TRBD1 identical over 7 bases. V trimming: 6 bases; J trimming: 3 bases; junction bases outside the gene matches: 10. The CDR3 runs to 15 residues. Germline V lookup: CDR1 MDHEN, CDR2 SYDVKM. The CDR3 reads CASSRHGTEYTEAFF. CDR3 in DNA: TGTGCCAGCAGCAGACACGGGACAGAGTACACTGAAGCTTTCTTT.

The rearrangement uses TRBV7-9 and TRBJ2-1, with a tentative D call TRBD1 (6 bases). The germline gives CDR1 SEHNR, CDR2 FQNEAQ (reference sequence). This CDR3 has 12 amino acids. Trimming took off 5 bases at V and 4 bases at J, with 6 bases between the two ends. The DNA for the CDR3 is TGTGCCAGCAGCACAGGGTACAATGAGCAGTTCTTC. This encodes CASSTGYNEQFF.

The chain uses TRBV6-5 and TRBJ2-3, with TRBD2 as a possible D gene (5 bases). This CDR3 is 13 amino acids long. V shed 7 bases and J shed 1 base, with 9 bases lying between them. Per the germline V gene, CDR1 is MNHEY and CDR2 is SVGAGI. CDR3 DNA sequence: TGTGCCAGCATCAGGACTGGCACAGATACGCAGTATTTT. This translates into CASIRTGTDTQYF.

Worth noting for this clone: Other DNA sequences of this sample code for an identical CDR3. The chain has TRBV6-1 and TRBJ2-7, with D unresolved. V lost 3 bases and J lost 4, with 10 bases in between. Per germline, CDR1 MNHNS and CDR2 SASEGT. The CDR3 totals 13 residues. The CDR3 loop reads CASSEARSYEQYF. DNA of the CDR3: TGTGCCAGCAGTGAGGCTAGATCTTACGAGCAGTACTTC.

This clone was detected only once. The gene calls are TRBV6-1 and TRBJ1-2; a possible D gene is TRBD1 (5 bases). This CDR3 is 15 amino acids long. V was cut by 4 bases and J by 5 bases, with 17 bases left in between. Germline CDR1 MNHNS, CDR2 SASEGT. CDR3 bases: TGTGCCAGCAGTGCCTTCCGGGGGGGGAAATATGGCTACACCTTC. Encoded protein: CASSAFRGGKYGYTF.